A selection of T cell receptor beta chains follows, all from one sample in a study of T cell responses to AZD1222 COVID-19 vaccine. TCRdb's table, derived via immunoSEQ multiplex PCR, lists solely in-frame clones and lacks some. The sample records approximately 120,000 clones, about 87% being singletons. This specimen was peripheral blood, taken 28 days after the second AZD1222 dose. The receptors were sampled from an adult who received the AZD1222 COVID-19 vaccine. Each CDR3 is given with its conserved first and last residue. D genes are given only for firm matches. Not all rows give a size; the values are once, few, many and, for expanded clones, a class.

V gene	J gene	clone size	D gene	CDR3 length	CDR3 DNA	CDR3 protein
TRBV19	TRBJ1-2	NA	NA	15	TGTGCCAGTAGTATAAGCCGGGGAGCTAACTATGGCTACACCTTC	CASSISRGANYGYTF
TRBV30	TRBJ2-2	NA	TRBD2	16	TGTGCCTGGACTAGCGGGGGACATGCGGGTACCGGGGAGCTGTTTTTT	CAWTSGGHAGTGELFF
TRBV27	TRBJ2-5	NA	NA	15	TGTGCCAGCAGTTTATACTCGTCCCCCCCGGAGACCCAGTACTTC	CASSLYSSPPETQYF
TRBV5-6	TRBJ1-5	NA	TRBD1	15	TGTGCCAGCAGCACAGGAGACAGGGGGGATCAGCCCCAGCATTTT	CASSTGDRGDQPQHF
TRBV11-2	TRBJ2-1	NA	TRBD2	18	TGTGCCAGCAGCTTAGAGGCGGGCGGGGGGAGCTCCTACAATGAGCAGTTCTTC	CASSLEAGGGSSYNEQFF
TRBV7-2	TRBJ2-1	NA	TRBD2	15	TGTGCCAGCAAGTTAACGGGACTAACGAGCTATGAGCAGTTCTTC	CASKLTGLTSYEQFF
TRBV7-7	TRBJ2-1	NA	TRBD2	20	TGTGCCAGCAGCTTAGTTGGGGTAGCGGGGGCCCCCAGCTCCTACAATGAGCAGTTCTTC	CASSLVGVAGAPSSYNEQFF
TRBV10-3	TRBJ2-7	NA	TRBD1	14	TGTGCCATCAGTGAGCAGGGACAGGGCTACGAGCAGTACTTC	CAISEQGQGYEQYF
TRBV28	TRBJ2-7	NA	NA	11	TGTGCCAGCAGCCACCTCACCGAGCAGTACTTC	CASSHLTEQYF
TRBV7-9	TRBJ1-1	NA	NA	17	TGTGCCAGCAGCTTGGCAGGGTGGACGGGATTTGGATCTGAAGCTTTCTTT	CASSLAGWTGFGSEAFF
TRBV27	TRBJ2-7	NA	TRBD2	15	TGTGCCAGCAGTATGGAAGCGGGGTACGGCTACGAGCAGTACTTC	CASSMEAGYGYEQYF
TRBV29-1	TRBJ2-6	NA	TRBD1	17	TGCAGCGTAATGGGACAGGGGACGAACTCTGGGGCCAACGTCCTGACTTTC	CSVMGQGTNSGANVLTF
TRBV9	TRBJ2-3	NA	NA	15	TGTGCCAGCAGCTACCGACCCAAAGGGGGTGATACGCAGTATTTT	CASSYRPKGGDTQYF
TRBV7-2	TRBJ2-2	NA	TRBD1	13	TGTGCCAGCAGCGGACAGGCGGGCGGGGAGCTGTTTTTT	CASSGQAGGELFF
TRBV7-8	TRBJ2-5	NA	TRBD2	15	TGTGCCAGCAGCAAGACTAGCGGACACCAAGAGACCCAGTACTTC	CASSKTSGHQETQYF
TRBV10-3	TRBJ2-6	few	TRBD1	13	TGTGCCAGCAAGGGGGCCGGGGCCAACGTCCTGACTTTC	CASKGAGANVLTF
TRBV7-8	TRBJ1-3	NA	NA	15	TGTGCCAGCAGCTTAGGTCAGGGGCTTGGAAACACCATATATTTT	CASSLGQGLGNTIYF
TRBV10-3	TRBJ1-2	NA	NA	15	TGTGCCATCAGTGATTCTTCAATAGGGGGACTTGGCTACACCTTC	CAISDSSIGGLGYTF
TRBV19	TRBJ1-5	NA	NA	15	TGTGCCAGTAGTCTTATGGGGCAGGGGAATCAGCCCCAGCATTTT	CASSLMGQGNQPQHF
TRBV28	TRBJ1-4	NA	TRBD1	14	TGTGCCAGCAGTCCGTCCAGGGGGGGAGAAAAACTGTTTTTT	CASSPSRGGEKLFF
TRBV27	TRBJ2-7	NA	NA	13	TGTGCCAGCAGTTTGGACAGAAGCTACGAGCAGTACTTC	CASSLDRSYEQYF
TRBV24-1	TRBJ1-1	NA	NA	15	TGTGCCACCAGTGACCGGACAGCTTCGAACACTGAAGCTTTCTTT	CATSDRTASNTEAFF
TRBV3-1/TRBV3-2	TRBJ1-6	NA	NA	13	TGTGCCAGCAGTTACTACCCCGGTTCACCCCTCCACTTT	CASSYYPGSPLHF
TRBV7-2	TRBJ1-1	NA	NA	13	TGTGCCAGCAGGGCCAGGGAGAACACTGAAGCTTTCTTT	CASRARENTEAFF
TRBV6-2/TRBV6-3	TRBJ2-2	NA	NA	14	TGTGCCAGCAGTCCCTTTGGAAACACCGGGGAGCTGTTTTTT	CASSPFGNTGELFF
TRBV5-1	TRBJ2-2	NA	NA	12	TGCGCCAGCAGGGGGATTTCCGGGGAGCTGTTTTTT	CASRGISGELFF
TRBV6-4	TRBJ2-1	NA	NA	13	TGTGCCAGCAGTCTCACTTCCTACAATGAGCAGTTCTTC	CASSLTSYNEQFF
TRBV10-3	TRBJ1-2	NA	NA	16	TGTGCCATCAGTGAGCCTGGCGGGCAAGGGGGCTATGGCTACACCTTC	CAISEPGGQGGYGYTF
TRBV9	TRBJ1-2	NA	TRBD1	13	TGTGCCAGCAGCGCCCGGGACAGGCGAGGCTACACCTTC	CASSARDRRGYTF
TRBV5-8	TRBJ2-4	NA	NA	13	TGTGCCAGCATAATGAATATCCCAGGCATTCAGTACTTC	CASIMNIPGIQYF
TRBV9	TRBJ1-1	NA	TRBD1	16	TGTGCCAGCAGCTCAGCCACCGGGACAGGGAGGACTGAAGCTTTCTTT	CASSSATGTGRTEAFF
TRBV7-9	TRBJ1-1	NA	NA	13	TGTGCCAGCAGCTTACTGGCCAACACTGAAGCTTTCTTT	CASSLLANTEAFF
TRBV30	TRBJ1-5	NA	NA	12	TGTGCCTGGAGTGTACAAGGGGAGCCCCAGCATTTT	CAWSVQGEPQHF
TRBV10-3	TRBJ1-1	NA	NA	12	TGTGCCATCAGTATCAAGAACACTGAAGCTTTCTTT	CAISIKNTEAFF
TRBV5-1	TRBJ2-1	NA	NA	14	TGCGCCAGCAGCTTCGGGACGGCCAACAATGAGCAGTTCTTC	CASSFGTANNEQFF
TRBV6-5	TRBJ1-1	NA	NA	14	TGTGCCAGCAGTACCTCCTTTGGGGTCACTGAAGCTTTCTTT	CASSTSFGVTEAFF
TRBV2	TRBJ2-7	many	TRBD2	15	TGTGCCAGCAGTGAGGCGGGAGAAACGACCTACGAGCAGTACTTC	CASSEAGETTYEQYF
TRBV10-3	TRBJ2-5	NA	NA	13	TGTGCCATCAGTGATCGTCGGGGGGCCAGGCAGTACTTC	CAISDRRGARQYF
TRBV13	TRBJ2-2	NA	NA	17	TGTGCCAGCAGCTTAGGCAGGCGGGGGCCATACACCGGGGAGCTGTTTTTT	CASSLGRRGPYTGELFF
TRBV18	TRBJ1-5	NA	NA	15	TGTGCCAGCTCACCGGATAGTAATGGCAATCAGCCCCAGCATTTT	CASSPDSNGNQPQHF
TRBV30	TRBJ1-3	once	NA	14	TGTGCCTGGAGTGTACTGCGTTCTGGAAACACCATATATTTT	CAWSVLRSGNTIYF
TRBV19	TRBJ1-6	NA	NA	15	TGTGCCAGTAGTATCGGCGGGTCGGATAATTCACCCCTCCACTTT	CASSIGGSDNSPLHF
TRBV4-3	TRBJ1-4	NA	NA	16	TGCGCCAGCAGCCAAGCCACCCAGGACAGAGGAGAAAAACTGTTTTTT	CASSQATQDRGEKLFF
TRBV18	TRBJ1-6	NA	NA	13	TGTGCCAGCTCACCAGTTAGAAATTCACCCCTCCACTTT	CASSPVRNSPLHF
TRBV4-2	TRBJ2-1	NA	TRBD2	13	TGTGCCAGCAGCCAAACTAGCGGGAGGGAGCAGTTCTTC	CASSQTSGREQFF
TRBV2	TRBJ1-2	NA	NA	13	TGTGCCAGCAGCCTACAGGGAAACTATGGCTACACCTTC	CASSLQGNYGYTF
TRBV7-9	TRBJ2-5	NA	NA	13	TGTGCCAGCAGCTTCCGGGACCGAGAGACCCAGTACTTC	CASSFRDRETQYF
TRBV7-9	TRBJ1-2	NA	NA	13	TGTGCCAGCAGCCTCAGACAGGACGATGGCTACACCTTC	CASSLRQDDGYTF
TRBV6-1	TRBJ2-7	few	NA	16	TGTGCCAGCAGTGAATTGGTTGGCCCTTCCTTATACGAGCAGTACTTC	CASSELVGPSLYEQYF